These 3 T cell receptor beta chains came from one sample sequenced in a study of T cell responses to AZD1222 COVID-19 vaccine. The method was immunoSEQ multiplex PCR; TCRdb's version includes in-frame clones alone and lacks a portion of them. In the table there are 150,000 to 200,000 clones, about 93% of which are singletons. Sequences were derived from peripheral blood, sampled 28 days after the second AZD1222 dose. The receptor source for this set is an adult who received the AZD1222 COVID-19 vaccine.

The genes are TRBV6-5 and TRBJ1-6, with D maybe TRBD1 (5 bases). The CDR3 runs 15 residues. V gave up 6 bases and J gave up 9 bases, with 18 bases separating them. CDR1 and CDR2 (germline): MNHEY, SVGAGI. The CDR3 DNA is TGTGCCAGCAGAGATGTTCAGGGTCAATTTTCACCCCTCCACTTT. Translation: CASRDVQGQFSPLHF.

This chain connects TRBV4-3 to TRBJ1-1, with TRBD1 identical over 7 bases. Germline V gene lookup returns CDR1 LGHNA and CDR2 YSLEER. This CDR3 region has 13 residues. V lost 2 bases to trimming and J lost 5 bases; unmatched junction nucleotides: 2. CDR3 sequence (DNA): TGCGCCAGCAGCCAAATCAGGGGGACTGAAGCTTTCTTT. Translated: CASSQIRGTEAFF.

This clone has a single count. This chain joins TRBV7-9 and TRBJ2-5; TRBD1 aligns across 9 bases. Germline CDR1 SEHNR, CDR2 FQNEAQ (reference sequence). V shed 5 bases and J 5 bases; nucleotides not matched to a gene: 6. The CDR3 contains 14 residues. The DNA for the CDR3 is TGTGCCAGCAGCCGGACAGGGGCCGCGGAGACCCAGTACTTC. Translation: CASSRTGAAETQYF.